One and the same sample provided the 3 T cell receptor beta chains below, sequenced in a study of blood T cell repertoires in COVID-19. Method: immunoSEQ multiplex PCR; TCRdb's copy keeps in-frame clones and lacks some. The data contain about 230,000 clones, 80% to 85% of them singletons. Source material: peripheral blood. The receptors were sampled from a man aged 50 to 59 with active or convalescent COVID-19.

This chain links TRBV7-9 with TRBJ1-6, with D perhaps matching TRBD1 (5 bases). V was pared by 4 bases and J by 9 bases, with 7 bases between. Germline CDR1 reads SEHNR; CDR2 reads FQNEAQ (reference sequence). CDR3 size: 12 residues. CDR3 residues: CASSSGGSPLHF. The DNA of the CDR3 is TGTGCCAGCAGCTCCGGGGGTTCACCCCTCCACTTT.

The CDR3 protein is CASLGSRGLNTEAFF. The CDR3 coding sequence is TGTGCCAGTCTAGGGTCCAGGGGGCTGAACACTGAAGCTTTCTTT. The V and J genes are TRBV19 and TRBJ1-1, with 8 nucleotides matching TRBD1. The CDR3 has 15 residues. From germline, CDR1 is LNHDA and CDR2 SQIVND (reference sequence). The V segment lost 8 bases and the J segment 0 bases; nucleotides outside the gene matches: 8.

The CDR3 spells CASSLVRDNEQFF. The CDR3 DNA sequence: TGTGCCAGCAGCTTAGTACGGGACAATGAGCAGTTCTTC. The chain links TRBV7-8 to TRBJ2-1, with D uncertain. Germline assignment: CDR1 SGHVS and CDR2 FQNEAQ. The length of the CDR3 is 13 residues. V dropped 1 base and J dropped 5 bases, with 6 bases sitting between them.